A selection of T cell receptor beta chains follows, all from one sample in a study of T cells in Graves' hyperthyroidism and ophthalmopathy. MiXCR, run by TCRdb on the multiplex PCR reads, gives a single entry per CDR3 protein. Here the sample spans roughly 250,000 distinct CDR3 sequences, around 15% being singletons. The sample consisted of blood. These receptors all come from a woman between 18 and 29 years old with Graves' ophthalmopathy. Each CDR3 is given with its conserved first and last residue.

V,J,CDR3
TRBV6-5,TRBJ1-4,CASSYSSEPSNEKLFF
TRBV13,TRBJ1-1,CASSLNRVGTEAFF
TRBV2,TRBJ2-7,CASISGTDYEQYF
TRBV20-1,TRBJ2-3,CSARWAGGTDTQYF
TRBV6-1,TRBJ2-7,CASSRYLGYEQYF
TRBV6-1,TRBJ2-4,CASSLTSGTMNIQYF
TRBV5-1,TRBJ2-7,CASTLGTGGSYEQYF
TRBV19,TRBJ2-7,CASSTRTSGSIEQYF
TRBV29-1,TRBJ2-1,CSVCLIGTSGSDEQFF
TRBV28,TRBJ2-5,CASSFWLAGQETQYF
TRBV10-3,TRBJ2-7,CASHQTGTLTYEQYF
TRBV20-1,TRBJ1-5,CSAKDSSNQPQHF
TRBV19,TRBJ2-1,CASSPLLAETYNEQFF
TRBV9,TRBJ2-7,CASRSHRGVHEQYF
TRBV6-1,TRBJ2-2,CASRSAGELFF
TRBV10-3,TRBJ2-7,CAISSGPRANYEQYF
TRBV2,TRBJ2-7,CASSPDRGEQYF
TRBV6-1,TRBJ2-6,CASNKKRTLGGANVLTF
TRBV28,TRBJ1-5,CASSSLGTGFRQPQHF
TRBV11-2,TRBJ2-1,CASSYTTSGREQFF
TRBV27,TRBJ1-2,CASSFVRGNYGYTF
TRBV5-5,TRBJ1-1,CASSILGGLDTEAFF
TRBV28,TRBJ1-4,CASSPYDSLLTNEKLFF
TRBV20-1,TRBJ1-1,CSARGGAGGTTEAFF
TRBV20-1,TRBJ2-7,CSASRGQAPYEQYF
TRBV28,TRBJ1-2,CASSFKRFGRVYGYTF
TRBV28,TRBJ2-7,CASSSLGTGHSYEQYF
TRBV29-1,TRBJ1-2,CSVARQGASGYTF
TRBV28,TRBJ1-1,CASSLGGQGVSAEAFF